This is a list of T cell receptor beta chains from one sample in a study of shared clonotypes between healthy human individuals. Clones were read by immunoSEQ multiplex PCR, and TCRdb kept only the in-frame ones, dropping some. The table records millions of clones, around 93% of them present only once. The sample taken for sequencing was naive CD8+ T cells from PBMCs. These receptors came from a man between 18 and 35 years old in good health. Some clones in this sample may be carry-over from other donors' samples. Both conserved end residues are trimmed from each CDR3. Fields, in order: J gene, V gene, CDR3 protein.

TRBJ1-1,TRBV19,ASSFTEGSTEAF
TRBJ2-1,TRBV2,ASTVAGVPLYNEQF
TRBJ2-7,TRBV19,ARLLGTPSYEQY
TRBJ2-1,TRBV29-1,SVVGIGWGRLVNEQF
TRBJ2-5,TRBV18,ASSPGPGSETQY
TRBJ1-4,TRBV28,ASSWGPRRTNEKLF
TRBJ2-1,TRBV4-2,ASSQDARLADNNEQF
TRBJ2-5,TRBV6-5,ASSYSSGREETQY
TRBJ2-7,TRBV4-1,ASSQAHRGTPYEQY
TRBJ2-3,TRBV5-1,ASSLVVGLVKNTDTQY
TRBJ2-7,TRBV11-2,ASSFGQPYEQY
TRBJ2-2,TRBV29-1,TGTAGGNTGELF
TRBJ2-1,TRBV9,ASSLTSASGVRYGEQF
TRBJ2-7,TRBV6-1,ASRRTWGTTYEQY
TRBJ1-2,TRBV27,ASSLSNGAGSGYT
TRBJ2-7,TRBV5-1,ASGQGTRTSGLSYEQY
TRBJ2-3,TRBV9,ASSVGSGTGVTDTQY
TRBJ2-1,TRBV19,ASSMGFNEQF
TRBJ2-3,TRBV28,ASSSWTGASTDTQY
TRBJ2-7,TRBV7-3,ASSPPPREGYEQY
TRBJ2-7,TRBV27,ASSLGTVYEQY
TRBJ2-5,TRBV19,ASSIPRGETQY
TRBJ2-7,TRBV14,ASSHRGPSYEQY
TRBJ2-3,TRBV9,ASSPTAYSTDTQY
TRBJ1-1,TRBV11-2,ASSLFGSPEAF
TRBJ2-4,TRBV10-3,AISDRTGENIQY
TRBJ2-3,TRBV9,ASSGSRSRTDTQY
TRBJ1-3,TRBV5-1,ASSQGQGGGNTIY
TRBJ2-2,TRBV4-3,ASSQDPWTNTGELF
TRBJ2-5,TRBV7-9,ASSPRAQGEETQY
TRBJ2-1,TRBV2,ASKGVRGTSGRGDEQF
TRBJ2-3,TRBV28,ASSLGTSGRRSTDTQY
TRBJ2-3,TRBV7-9,ASSHRLGLAGGTDTQY
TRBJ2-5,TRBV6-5,ASSFTGPGTGETQY
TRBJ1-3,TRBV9,ASSFLGGNTIY
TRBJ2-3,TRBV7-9,ASTPEESTDTQY
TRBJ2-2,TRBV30,AWSPRTFHTGELF
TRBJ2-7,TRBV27,ASSFRFPPYEQY
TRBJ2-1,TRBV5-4,ASSWASNEQF
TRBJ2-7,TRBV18,ASSKGGAVLDSYEQY